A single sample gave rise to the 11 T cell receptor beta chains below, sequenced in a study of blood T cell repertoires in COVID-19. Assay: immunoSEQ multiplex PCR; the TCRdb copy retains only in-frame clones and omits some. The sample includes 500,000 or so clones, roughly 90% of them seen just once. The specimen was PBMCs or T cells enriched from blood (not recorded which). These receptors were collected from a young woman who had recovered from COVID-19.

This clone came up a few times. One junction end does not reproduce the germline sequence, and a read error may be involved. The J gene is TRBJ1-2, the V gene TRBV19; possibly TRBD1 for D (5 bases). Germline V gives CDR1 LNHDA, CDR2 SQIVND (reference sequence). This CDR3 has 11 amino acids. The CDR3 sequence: CASSLQPTVPF. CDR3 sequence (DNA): TGTGCCAGTAGTCTACAGCCGACAGTTCCCTTC.

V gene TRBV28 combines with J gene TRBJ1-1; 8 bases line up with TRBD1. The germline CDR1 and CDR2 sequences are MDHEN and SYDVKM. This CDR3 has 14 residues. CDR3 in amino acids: CITVGGQVNTEAFF. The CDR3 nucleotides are TGTATCACGGTGGGGGGACAGGTGAACACTGAAGCTTTCTTT. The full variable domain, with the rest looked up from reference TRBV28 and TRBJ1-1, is DVKVTQSSRYLVKRTGEKVFLECVQDMDHENMFWYRQDPGLGLRLIYFSYDVKMKEKGDIPEGYSVSREKKERFSLILESASTNQTSMYLCITVGGQVNTEAFFGQGTRLTVV.

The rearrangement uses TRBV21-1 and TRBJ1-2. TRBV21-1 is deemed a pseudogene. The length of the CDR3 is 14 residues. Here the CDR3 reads CASTHASVNYGYTF. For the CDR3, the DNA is TGTGCCAGCACCCACGCGTCCGTTAACTATGGCTACACCTTC.

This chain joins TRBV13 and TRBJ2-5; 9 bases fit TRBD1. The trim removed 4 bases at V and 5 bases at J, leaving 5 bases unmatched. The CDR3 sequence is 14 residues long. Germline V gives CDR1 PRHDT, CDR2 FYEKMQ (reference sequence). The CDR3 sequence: CASSSLGQGETQYF. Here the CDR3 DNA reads TGTGCCAGCAGCTCATTAGGACAGGGGGAGACCCAGTACTTC.

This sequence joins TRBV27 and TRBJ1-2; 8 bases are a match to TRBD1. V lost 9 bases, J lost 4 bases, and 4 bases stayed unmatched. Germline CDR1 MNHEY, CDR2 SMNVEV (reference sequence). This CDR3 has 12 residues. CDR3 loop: CASGQGGYGYTF. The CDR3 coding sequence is TGTGCCAGTGGACAGGGAGGCTATGGCTACACCTTC.

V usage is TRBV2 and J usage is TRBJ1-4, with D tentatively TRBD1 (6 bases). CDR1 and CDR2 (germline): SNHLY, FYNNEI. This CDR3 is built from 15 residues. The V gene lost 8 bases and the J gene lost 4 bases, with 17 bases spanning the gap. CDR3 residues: CASGGRDTINEKLFF. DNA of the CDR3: TGTGCCAGCGGGGGACGGGACACAATTAATGAAAAACTGTTTTTT.

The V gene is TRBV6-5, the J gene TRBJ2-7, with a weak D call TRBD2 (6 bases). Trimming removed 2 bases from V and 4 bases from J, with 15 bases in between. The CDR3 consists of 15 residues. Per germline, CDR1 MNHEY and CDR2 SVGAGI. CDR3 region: CASSYSRDFGYEQYF. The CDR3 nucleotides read TGTGCCAGCAGTTACAGCAGGGACTTCGGATACGAGCAGTACTTC.

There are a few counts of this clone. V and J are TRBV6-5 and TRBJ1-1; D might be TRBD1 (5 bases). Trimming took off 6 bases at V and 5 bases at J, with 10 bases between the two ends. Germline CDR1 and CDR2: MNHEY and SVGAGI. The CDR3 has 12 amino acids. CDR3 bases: TGTGCCAGCAGCACCCGGGGGACTGAAGCTTTCTTT. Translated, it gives CASSTRGTEAFF.

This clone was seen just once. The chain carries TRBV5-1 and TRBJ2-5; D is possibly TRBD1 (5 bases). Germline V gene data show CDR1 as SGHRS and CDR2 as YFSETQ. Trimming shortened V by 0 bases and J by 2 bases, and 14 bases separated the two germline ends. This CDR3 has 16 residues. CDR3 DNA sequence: TGCGCCAGCAGCTTGGTGGTAGGGGTCAAGCAAGAGACCCAGTACTTC. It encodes CASSLVVGVKQETQYF.

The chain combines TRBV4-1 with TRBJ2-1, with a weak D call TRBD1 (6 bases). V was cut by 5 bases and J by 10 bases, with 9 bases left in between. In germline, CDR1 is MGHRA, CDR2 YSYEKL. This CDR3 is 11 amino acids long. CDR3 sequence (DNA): TGCGCCAGCAGCGAGGGGGAAGAGCAGTTCTTC. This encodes CASSEGEEQFF.

In DNA, the CDR3 is TGTGCCATCAGGGGCACAGGGGCTGAATGGGGCACAGATACGCAGTATTTT. This gives the protein CAIRGTGAEWGTDTQYF. This chain uses TRBV10-3 with TRBJ2-3, with 7 bases aligning to TRBD1. V was pared by 6 bases and J by 1 base, with 13 bases of the junction left unmatched. The germline CDR1 and CDR2 sequences are ENHRY and SYGVKD. The CDR3 consists of 17 residues.